Shown below are 15 T cell receptor beta chains from a single sample sequenced in a study of beta chain features in type 1 diabetes. Study results and limitations: Shortening of TCRB CDR3s, moderate but significant, appeared in all four CD4+ subsets of Type 1 diabetes patients.

TCRB transcripts that were expressed got sequenced, as all of the isolated RNA had been reverse transcribed. Libraries were prepared by immunoSEQ multiplex PCR; TCRdb keeps only in-frame clonotypes and omits some of them. The table shows about 270,000 clones, with roughly an eighth occurring only once. These receptors lack a known antigen. The sample taken for sequencing was naive CD4+ T cells from blood. These receptor sequences come from a man aged 25-45 years with type 1 diabetes.

This clone was seen more than once but under ten times. The gene calls are TRBV15 and TRBJ2-5; D ambiguous. There are 14 residues in the CDR3. The V gene lost 0 bases and the J gene lost 4 bases, with 9 bases spanning the gap. The germline V gene has CDR1 LNHNV and CDR2 YYDKDF (reference sequence). In DNA, the CDR3 is TGTGCCACCAGCAGAGAAACCTGGGCAGAGACCCAGTACTTC. It specifies CATSRETWAETQYF.

This clone came up a few times. The chain employs TRBV5-4 and TRBJ2-1, with no clear D. Germline V gene lookup returns CDR1 SGHNT and CDR2 YYREEE (reference sequence). V dropped 4 bases and J dropped 5 bases, with 4 bases sitting between them. The CDR3 length is 11 residues. The CDR3 here is CASSRDNEQFF. As DNA, the CDR3 is TGTGCCAGCAGCCGCGACAATGAGCAGTTCTTC.

The chain employs TRBV5-1 and TRBJ2-1; D may be TRBD2 (6 bases). The CDR3 extends over 15 amino acids. CDR1 SGHRS and CDR2 YFSETQ come from the germline V gene. V shed 0 bases and J shed 0 bases, with 7 bases lying between them. The chain's CDR3 is CASSLGGTSYNEQFF. CDR3 DNA sequence: TGCGCCAGCAGCTTGGGCGGGACCTCCTACAATGAGCAGTTCTTC.

The genes are TRBV25-1 and TRBJ2-1; the match to TRBD1 covers 7 bases. The CDR3 loop spans 14 amino acids. The V gene end was trimmed by 4 bases and the J gene end by 4 bases; junction bases not matched to a gene: 4. Germline CDR1 reads MGHDK; CDR2 reads SYGVNS. In DNA, the CDR3 is TGTGCCAGCAGTGGACCGACAGGGTACAATGAGCAGTTCTTC. This sequence encodes CASSGPTGYNEQFF.

The chain has TRBV29-1 and TRBJ1-4; possibly TRBD1 for D (5 bases). The CDR3 is 13 residues long. Trimming removed 0 bases from V and 3 bases from J, with 5 bases in between. Germline-derived CDR1 and CDR2 are SQVTM and ANQGSEA. This chain's CDR3 is CSVEETANEKLFF. CDR3 bases: TGCAGCGTTGAAGAGACAGCTAATGAAAAACTGTTTTTT.

This clone was counted only a few times. The rearrangement uses TRBV7-9 and TRBJ1-1, with D perhaps matching TRBD1 (5 bases). CDR3 length: 15 residues. The V gene lost 4 bases and the J gene lost 4 bases, with 16 bases spanning the gap. From germline, CDR1 is SEHNR and CDR2 FQNEAQ (reference sequence). The CDR3 nucleotides read TGTGCCAGCAGCTCCCCCCGGGTGGGGCCCACTGAAGCTTTCTTT. Its protein is CASSSPRVGPTEAFF.

This clone turned up a few times. The chain links TRBV2 to TRBJ1-5; a weak D match, TRBD1 (6 bases). The V and J ends lost 4 bases and 6 bases respectively, with 13 bases between them. Per the germline V gene, CDR1 is SNHLY and CDR2 is FYNNEI. The CDR3 length is 14 residues. The CDR3 protein is CASSVRGASQPQHF. The CDR3 nucleotides are TGTGCCAGCAGTGTGCGGGGGGCTAGTCAGCCCCAGCATTTT.

This clone has more than one count but fewer than ten. The chain joins TRBV7-9 to TRBJ2-6; TRBD2 might be the D (5 bases). Trimming left V 3 bases short and J 2 bases short, with 5 bases between. The CDR3 contains 14 residues. Germline V CDR1 and CDR2: SEHNR, FQNEAQ (reference sequence). The CDR3 protein is CASSFGAGANVLTF. The CDR3 region has the DNA TGTGCCAGCAGCTTCGGGGCTGGGGCCAACGTCCTGACTTTC. The full variable domain, in which reference TRBV7-9 and TRBJ2-6 provide the parts outside the CDR3, is DTGVSQNPRHKITKRGQNVTFRCDPISEHNRLYWYRQTLGQGPEFLTYFQNEAQLEKSRLLSDRFSAERPKGSFSTLEIQRTEQGDSAMYLCASSFGAGANVLTFGAGSRLTVL.

This clone was counted a few times. The V and J genes are TRBV18 and TRBJ2-5; TRBD2 aligns across 13 bases. Trimming took 4 bases from V and 8 from J; bases not matched to a gene: 4. The germline gives CDR1 KGHSH, CDR2 LQKENI. CDR3 length: 14 amino acids. CDR3 region: CASSLGTSGITQYF. DNA for the CDR3: TGTGCCAGCTCACTCGGGACTAGCGGGATAACCCAGTACTTC.

The chain employs TRBV14 and TRBJ2-3, with 12 bases matching TRBD2. CDR1 SGHDN and CDR2 FVKESK come from the germline V gene. The CDR3 has 17 amino acids. Germline trimming cut 4 bases from V and 4 bases from J; bases unmatched to any gene: 9. The CDR3 here is CASSRELGLAGSDTQYF. The CDR3 DNA sequence: TGTGCCAGCAGCCGAGAATTAGGACTAGCGGGATCAGATACGCAGTATTTT.

V usage is TRBV5-4 and J usage is TRBJ2-4, with D possibly TRBD2 on 7 matching bases. CDR1 is SGHNT, CDR2 YYREEE, per germline (reference sequence). Trimming stripped 4 bases from V and 8 bases from J, with 16 bases between. The CDR3 is 14 amino acids. The CDR3 loop is CASSPAQGGYIQYF. For the CDR3, the DNA is TGTGCCAGCAGCCCAGCACAGGGAGGGTACATTCAGTACTTC.

The chain has TRBV9 and TRBJ2-1, with D perhaps TRBD2 (5 bases). V was pared by 0 bases and J by 9 bases, with 16 bases between. CDR1 is SGDLS, CDR2 YYNGEE, per germline. The CDR3 has 15 residues. This chain's CDR3 is CASSVDTRRGGEQFF. CDR3 bases: TGTGCCAGCAGCGTAGACACTCGCCGGGGTGGTGAGCAGTTCTTC. Drawing the rest from reference TRBV9 and TRBJ2-1, the complete variable domain is DSGVTQTPKHLITATGQRVTLRCSPRSGDLSVYWYQQSLDQGLQFLIQYYNGEERAKGNILERFSAQQFPDLHSELNLSSLELGDSALYFCASSVDTRRGGEQFFGPGTRLTVL.

This clone was seen only a few times. The V call is TRBV6-5, the J call TRBJ1-1; 7 bases fit TRBD1. V shed 0 bases and J 0 bases; nucleotides not matched to a gene: 4. Germline V gene data show CDR1 as MNHEY and CDR2 as SVGAGI. The CDR3 loop spans 16 amino acids. CDR3 residues: CASSYSRDSLNTEAFF. CDR3 DNA sequence: TGTGCCAGCAGTTACTCCCGGGACAGCTTGAACACTGAAGCTTTCTTT.

The chain has TRBV30 and TRBJ1-1; D unclear. The CDR3 is 14 residues long. V was trimmed by 0 bases and J by 6 bases, leaving 14 bases between them. CDR1 is GTSNPN and CDR2 is SVGIG in the germline V gene (reference sequence). The CDR3, as DNA: TGTGCCTGGAGTGTACTCGGGAGTAAGGCTGAAGCTTTCTTT. It yields the protein CAWSVLGSKAEAFF.

CDR3 protein: CSVADGRSTDTQYF. As DNA, the CDR3 is TGCAGCGTTGCCGACGGGAGAAGCACAGATACGCAGTATTTT. V is TRBV29-1 and J is TRBJ2-3; tentative D call: TRBD2 (6 bases). The CDR3 has 14 residues. The V end lost 4 bases, the J end lost 0 bases, and 11 bases lay between the germline ends. Germline values: CDR1 SQVTM, CDR2 ANQGSEA.